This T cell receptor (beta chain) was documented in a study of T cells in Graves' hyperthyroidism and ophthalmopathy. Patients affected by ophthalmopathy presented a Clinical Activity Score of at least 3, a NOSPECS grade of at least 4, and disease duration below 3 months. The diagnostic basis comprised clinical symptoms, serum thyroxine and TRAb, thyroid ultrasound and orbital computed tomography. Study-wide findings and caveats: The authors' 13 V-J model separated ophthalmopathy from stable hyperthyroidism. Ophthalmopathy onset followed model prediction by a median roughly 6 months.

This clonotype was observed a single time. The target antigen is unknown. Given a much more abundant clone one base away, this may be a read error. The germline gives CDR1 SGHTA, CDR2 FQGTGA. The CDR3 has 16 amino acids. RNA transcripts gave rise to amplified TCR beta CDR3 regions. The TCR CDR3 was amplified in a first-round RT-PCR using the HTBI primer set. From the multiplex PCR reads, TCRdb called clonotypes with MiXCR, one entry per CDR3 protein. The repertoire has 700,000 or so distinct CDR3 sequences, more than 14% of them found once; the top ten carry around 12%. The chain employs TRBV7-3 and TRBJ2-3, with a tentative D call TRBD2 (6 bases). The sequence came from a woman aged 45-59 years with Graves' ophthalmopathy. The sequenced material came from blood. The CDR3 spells CASSPGTVTSTDTRYF. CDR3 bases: TGTGCCAGCAGCCCGGGGACGGTAACTAGCACAGATACGCGGTATTTT.